The clone carrying this T cell receptor (beta chain) was found a few times. Its antigen is currently unknown. 60 Vbeta and 13 Jbeta primers were used in PCR. In the original analysis: Later analysis identified 80 million to 85 million unique TCR beta chains, 9 million to 12 million shared. Data came from immunoSEQ multiplex PCR; TCRdb stores just in-frame clones and leaves some out. That table furnishes V, J and clone size, whereas the DNA furnished D and trimming. The profile covers more than 85,000 clones, with around 84% appearing a single time and 1% to 1.5% taken by the ten largest. The CDR3 has 15 residues. The germline V gene has CDR1 SGHVS and CDR2 FNYEAQ. J lost 6 bases, V lost 5 bases, and 7 bases had no gene match. These data originate in a study of cytomegalovirus exposure and HLA in healthy donors. Overall study context: Most genotyped donors, 65% to 90% of 300 to 400, had Caucasian-associated genetic ancestry.

Study observations and caveats: Reports state that TCR beta sequences accurately predicted most subjects' HLA-A and HLA-B alleles. HLA restriction was apparent for most CMV-associated TCR beta chains in a later analysis.

The receptor comes from a man under 40 in good health and CMV-seronegative. The chain is built from TRBV7-6 and TRBJ1-3; TRBD1 aligns across 10 bases. The sample was PBMCs. CDR3 in DNA: TGTGCCAGCAGCGCGGACAGGGGGGGCCTAAACACCATATATTTT. Protein sequence: CASSADRGGLNTIYF.